A single sample gave rise to the 29 T cell receptor beta chains below, sequenced in a study of cytomegalovirus exposure and HLA in healthy donors. PCR used 60 Vbeta primers and 13 Jbeta primers. Produced via immunoSEQ multiplex PCR; TCRdb's table is partial and in-frame only. The sample comprises tens of thousands of clones, around 72% of which are singletons, and around 10% rests with the top ten. The sample comprised PBMCs. These receptors were collected from a middle-aged woman in good health and CMV-seropositive.

The J gene is TRBJ1-5, the V gene TRBV9; D is perhaps TRBD1 (5 bases). The CDR3 loop spans 14 amino acids. In germline, CDR1 is SGDLS, CDR2 YYNGEE. The V gene lost 0 bases and the J gene lost 3 bases, with 7 bases spanning the gap. CDR3 sequence: CASSVGTPNQPQHF. CDR3 nucleotides: TGTGCCAGCAGCGTAGGGACACCCAATCAGCCCCAGCATTTT.

The V call is TRBV10-3, the J call TRBJ2-2; possible D gene TRBD1, 6 bases. Looked up from germline, CDR1 is ENHRY and CDR2 is SYGVKD. This CDR3 region has 17 residues. The ends were cut back, 6 bases at V and 0 bases at J, with 17 bases in the middle. CDR3 sequence reads: CAISLSRDTTNTGELFF. The CDR3 bases are TGTGCCATCAGCCTTTCCCGGGACACCACGAACACCGGGGAGCTGTTTTTT.

J is TRBJ1-2 and V is TRBV4-1; D uncertain. Per the germline V gene, CDR1 is MGHRA and CDR2 is YSYEKL. V lost 1 base and J 3 bases, leaving 9 bases between the germline ends. This CDR3 is built from 14 residues. The CDR3 nucleotides read TGCGCCAGCAGCCAAGGCCTGAGGGACTATGGCTACACCTTC. It specifies CASSQGLRDYGYTF.

This rearrangement joins TRBV14 to TRBJ1-1; 8 nucleotides match TRBD1. This CDR3 has 15 amino acids. Germline CDR1 and CDR2: SGHDN and FVKESK. V trimming: 4 bases; J trimming: 0 bases; junction bases outside the gene matches: 4. The CDR3 DNA reads as TGTGCCAGCAGCCCGACAGGGGTCCTGAACACTGAAGCTTTCTTT. Amino acids: CASSPTGVLNTEAFF.

V and J are TRBV25-1 and TRBJ2-2; D not certain. Germline CDR1 reads MGHDK; CDR2 reads SYGVNS. This CDR3 has 13 residues. The germline V and J ends were trimmed by 7 bases and 1 base, with 7 bases remaining between them. Here the CDR3 reads CASKARNTGELFF. The CDR3, as DNA: TGTGCCAGCAAAGCTAGGAACACCGGGGAGCTGTTTTTT.

The chain combines TRBV6-5 with TRBJ2-5; TRBD1 matches at 11 bases. The germline V gene encodes CDR1 MNHEY and CDR2 SVGAGI. This CDR3 is built from 15 residues. V was pared by 3 bases and J by 4 bases, with 4 bases of the junction left unmatched. This CDR3 reads CASSYGQGAAETQYF. CDR3 bases: TGTGCCAGCAGTTATGGACAGGGGGCCGCAGAGACCCAGTACTTC.

The V call is TRBV29-1, the J call TRBJ2-1, with 7 positions matching TRBD1. The CDR3 is made up of 17 amino acids. V shed 3 bases and J 0 bases; nucleotides not matched to a gene: 11. Looked up from germline, CDR1 is SQVTM and CDR2 is ANQGSEA. CDR3 sequence (DNA): TGCAGCGTTGAGTGGACGGGACAGCCGAGCTCCTACAATGAGCAGTTCTTC. Its translation: CSVEWTGQPSSYNEQFF.

This chain connects TRBV27 to TRBJ2-2; D ambiguous. Trimming pared 5 bases from V and 6 bases from J, leaving 10 bases between. The CDR3 is made up of 13 amino acids. Germline CDR1 is MNHEY and CDR2 is SMNVEV (reference sequence). The CDR3, as DNA: TGTGCCAGCAGTCCAGAGAGGTCCGGGGAGCTGTTTTTT. This encodes CASSPERSGELFF.

The chain is built from TRBV5-8 and TRBJ2-2; tentative D call: TRBD1 (5 bases). V was trimmed by 4 bases and J by 1 base, leaving 11 bases between them. Germline CDR1 reads SGHTS; CDR2 reads YDEGEE. The CDR3 contains 15 residues. Written as DNA, the CDR3 is TGTGCCAGCAGCATGGGGCGGCGGAACACCGGGGAGCTGTTTTTT. Its translation: CASSMGRRNTGELFF.

Only a few counts were recorded for this clone. The chain combines TRBV5-1 with TRBJ2-2; TRBD1 aligns across 7 bases. CDR1 SGHRS and CDR2 YFSETQ come from the germline V gene. The CDR3 is 14 amino acids. Trimming took 8 bases from V and 3 from J; bases not matched to a gene: 7. DNA for the CDR3: TGCGCCAGGGCGGAAACAGGGGACACCGGGGAGCTGTTTTTT. As protein: CARAETGDTGELFF.

The chain employs TRBV15 and TRBJ2-7; D may be TRBD1 (6 bases). The germline V gene encodes CDR1 LNHNV and CDR2 YYDKDF (reference sequence). Trimming left V 0 bases short and J 2 bases short, with 11 bases between. There are 15 residues in the CDR3. For the CDR3, the DNA is TGTGCCACCAGCAGAGAGCAGGGGACCGCCTACGAGCAGTACTTC. Translating it yields CATSREQGTAYEQYF.

This rearrangement joins TRBV10-1 to TRBJ1-2; D uncertain. Germline V gene sequence: CDR1 WNHNN, CDR2 SYGVQD (reference sequence). The CDR3 extends over 12 amino acids. V shed 8 bases and J shed 2 bases, with 9 bases lying between them. The CDR3 DNA reads TGCGCCAGCGCGACTGAAAACTATGGCTACACCTTC. Translation gives CASATENYGYTF.

The chain couples TRBV11-3 to TRBJ1-2; D unclear. The CDR3 is 14 residues long. Germline lookup yields CDR1 SGHNT and CDR2 YENEEA. The germline V and J ends were trimmed by 4 bases and 0 bases, with 9 bases remaining between them. This CDR3 reads CASSSDGANYGYTF. The CDR3 nucleotides are TGTGCCAGCAGCTCGGACGGGGCTAACTATGGCTACACCTTC.

The chain uses TRBV9 and TRBJ2-5, with a possible D match to TRBD2 (6 bases). V was cut by 4 bases and J by 5 bases, with 15 bases left in between. Germline CDR1 SGDLS, CDR2 YYNGEE. The CDR3 has 14 residues. CDR3 in DNA: TGTGCCAGCAGCCTTGGGCCCGCGGGGGAGACCCAGTACTTC. The encoded protein is CASSLGPAGETQYF.

The V and J genes are TRBV5-1 and TRBJ1-1; tentative D call: TRBD1 (6 bases). The germline CDR1 and CDR2 sequences are SGHRS and YFSETQ. The CDR3 loop spans 14 amino acids. V lost 2 bases to trimming and J lost 1 base, with 9 bases between them. The CDR3 is CASSLGRGNTEAFF. CDR3 bases: TGCGCCAGCAGCTTAGGCAGGGGGAACACTGAAGCTTTCTTT.

The V call is TRBV6-6, the J call TRBJ1-1, with D unclear. This CDR3 region has 14 residues. Per germline, CDR1 MNHNY and CDR2 SVGAGI (reference sequence). Trimming removed 1 base from V and 2 bases from J, with 8 bases in between. CDR3 DNA sequence: TGTGCCAGCAGTTACTACAGCCCCAACACTGAAGCTTTCTTT. Translated, it gives CASSYYSPNTEAFF.

V is TRBV27 and J is TRBJ1-2; D gene ambiguous. V lost 1 base and J 6 bases, leaving 12 bases between the germline ends. The length of the CDR3 is 14 residues. CDR1 is MNHEY and CDR2 is SMNVEV in the germline V gene (reference sequence). The CDR3 nucleotides are TGTGCCAGCAGTTTATTTGCGGAGGCGGATGGCTACACCTTC. This sequence encodes CASSLFAEADGYTF.

The gene calls are TRBV6-5 and TRBJ2-7; 7 bases line up with TRBD1. Looked up from germline, CDR1 is MNHEY and CDR2 is SVGAGI. V was pared by 6 bases and J by 2 bases, with 7 bases of the junction left unmatched. The CDR3 runs to 14 residues. The CDR3 nucleotides read TGTGCCAGCAGCCGGGACAGATTTCCCTACGAGCAGTACTTC. It yields the protein CASSRDRFPYEQYF.

This clone was detected once. V is TRBV5-6 and J is TRBJ2-7, with 8 bases matching TRBD2. The ends lost 4 bases at V and 2 bases at J; junction bases unmatched: 2. The CDR3 runs to 13 residues. Germline V gene data show CDR1 as SGHDT and CDR2 as YYEEEE. The CDR3 region has the DNA TGTGCCAGCAGCCCGGGGGGGGCCTACGAGCAGTACTTC. Encoded protein: CASSPGGAYEQYF.

The chain carries TRBV18 and TRBJ2-7, with 8 nucleotides matching TRBD2. This CDR3 is built from 15 residues. The germline CDR1 and CDR2 sequences are KGHSH and LQKENI. V lost 2 bases to trimming and J lost 3 bases; unmatched junction nucleotides: 6. This CDR3 is CASSPSAGTSYEQYF. The DNA of the CDR3 is TGTGCCAGCTCACCAAGTGCCGGGACTAGCTACGAGCAGTACTTC.

The chain joins TRBV9 to TRBJ2-7; a weak D match, TRBD2 (5 bases). From germline, CDR1 is SGDLS and CDR2 YYNGEE. The CDR3 is 12 amino acids. Trimming left V 2 bases short and J 5 bases short, with 8 bases between. The CDR3 DNA sequence: TGTGCCAGCAGCGTGGACGGGGACGAGCAGTACTTC. This codes for CASSVDGDEQYF.

The chain uses TRBV11-1 and TRBJ2-1, with D maybe TRBD2 (5 bases). This CDR3 region has 16 residues. CDR1 SGHAT and CDR2 FQDESV come from the germline V gene (reference sequence). V dropped 5 bases and J dropped 6 bases, with 20 bases sitting between them. CDR3 in amino acids: CASSPRRNRGFNEQFF. Here the CDR3 DNA reads TGTGCCAGCAGCCCCCGAAGGAACAGAGGGTTCAATGAGCAGTTCTTC. The full variable domain, rest sourced from reference TRBV11-1 and TRBJ2-1, is EAEVAQSPRYKITEKSQAVAFWCDPISGHATLYWYRQILGQGPELLVQFQDESVVDDSQLPKDRFSAERLKGVDSTLKIQPAELGDSAMYLCASSPRRNRGFNEQFFGPGTRLTVL.

This clone came up a few times. The genes are TRBV7-3 and TRBJ1-1; possible D gene TRBD1, 5 bases. Per germline, CDR1 SGHTA and CDR2 FQGTGA. The CDR3 contains 13 residues. Trimming cost V 4 bases and J 1 base, with 7 bases left between them. CDR3: CASSWRGNTEAFF. CDR3 in DNA: TGTGCCAGCAGCTGGAGGGGGAACACTGAAGCTTTCTTT.

The rearrangement uses TRBV4-2 and TRBJ1-5; tentative D call: TRBD1 (6 bases). This CDR3 contains 16 residues. Germline V gives CDR1 LGHNA, CDR2 YNFKEQ. Trimming cost V 0 bases and J 6 bases, with 15 bases left between them. The DNA of the CDR3 is TGTGCCAGCAGCCAAGAAGGGGGGAGGGCATTTCAGCCCCAGCATTTT. It yields the protein CASSQEGGRAFQPQHF.

The V and J genes are TRBV6-5 and TRBJ2-7; 7 bases map to TRBD1. The CDR3 is 15 amino acids. Germline V gene data show CDR1 as MNHEY and CDR2 as SVGAGI. J lost 2 bases, V lost 0 bases, and 4 bases had no gene match. CDR3 DNA: TGTGCCAGCAGTTACTCTGAGGGGGCGACCTACGAGCAGTACTTC. It yields the protein CASSYSEGATYEQYF.

This chain joins TRBV10-1 and TRBJ2-1; D is unclear. Germline V CDR1 and CDR2: WNHNN, SYGVQD (reference sequence). CDR3 length: 15 amino acids. V dropped 5 bases and J dropped 6 bases, with 17 bases sitting between them. CDR3 DNA: TGCGCCAGCAGTTCGTCCCGGGTCCAGCTCAATGAGCAGTTCTTC. Encoded protein: CASSSSRVQLNEQFF.

The V gene is TRBV19, the J gene TRBJ2-5, with 7 bases identical to TRBD2. CDR1 LNHDA and CDR2 SQIVND come from the germline V gene (reference sequence). V gave up 2 bases and J gave up 4 bases; unmatched junction bases: 10. This CDR3 comprises 16 residues. The CDR3 sequence is CASSIPGGGSGETQYF. The CDR3, as DNA: TGTGCCAGTAGTATACCTGGCGGGGGATCAGGAGAGACCCAGTACTTC.

This chain joins TRBV7-9 and TRBJ1-2; D not certain. The V and J ends lost 1 base and 0 bases respectively, with 6 bases between them. The V gene's germline CDR1 is SEHNR and CDR2 FQNEAQ (reference sequence). The CDR3 runs 14 residues. Here the CDR3 DNA reads TGTGCCAGCAGCTTAGTTGAGACTAACTATGGCTACACCTTC. Its protein product is CASSLVETNYGYTF.

This clone was detected a few times. This chain connects TRBV9 to TRBJ2-3; D is unresolved. Between the trimmed V and J ends, which lost 0 bases and 1 base, there was a span of 12 bases. The CDR3 covers 16 residues. Germline V gene lookup returns CDR1 SGDLS and CDR2 YYNGEE. Here the CDR3 DNA reads TGTGCCAGCAGCGTAGACAGTCCCTACGGCACAGATACGCAGTATTTT. Protein: CASSVDSPYGTDTQYF.